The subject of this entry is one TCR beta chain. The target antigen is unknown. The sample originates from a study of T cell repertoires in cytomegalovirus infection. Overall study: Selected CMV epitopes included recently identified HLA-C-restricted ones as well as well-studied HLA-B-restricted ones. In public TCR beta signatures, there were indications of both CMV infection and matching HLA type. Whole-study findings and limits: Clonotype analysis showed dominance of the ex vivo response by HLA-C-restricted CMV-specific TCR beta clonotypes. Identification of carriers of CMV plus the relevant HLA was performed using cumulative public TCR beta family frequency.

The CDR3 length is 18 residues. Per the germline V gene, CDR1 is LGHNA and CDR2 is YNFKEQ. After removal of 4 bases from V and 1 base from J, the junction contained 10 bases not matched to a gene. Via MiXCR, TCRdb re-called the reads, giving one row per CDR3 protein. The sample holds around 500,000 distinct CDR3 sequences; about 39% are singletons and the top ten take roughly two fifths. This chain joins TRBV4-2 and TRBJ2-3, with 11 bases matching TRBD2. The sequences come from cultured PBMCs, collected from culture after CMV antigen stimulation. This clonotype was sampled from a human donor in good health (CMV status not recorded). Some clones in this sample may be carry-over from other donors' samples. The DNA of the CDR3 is TGTGCCAGCAGCCGGGAGGCTAGCGGGGGGTGGGGCACAGATACGCAGTATTTT. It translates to CASSREASGGWGTDTQYF.